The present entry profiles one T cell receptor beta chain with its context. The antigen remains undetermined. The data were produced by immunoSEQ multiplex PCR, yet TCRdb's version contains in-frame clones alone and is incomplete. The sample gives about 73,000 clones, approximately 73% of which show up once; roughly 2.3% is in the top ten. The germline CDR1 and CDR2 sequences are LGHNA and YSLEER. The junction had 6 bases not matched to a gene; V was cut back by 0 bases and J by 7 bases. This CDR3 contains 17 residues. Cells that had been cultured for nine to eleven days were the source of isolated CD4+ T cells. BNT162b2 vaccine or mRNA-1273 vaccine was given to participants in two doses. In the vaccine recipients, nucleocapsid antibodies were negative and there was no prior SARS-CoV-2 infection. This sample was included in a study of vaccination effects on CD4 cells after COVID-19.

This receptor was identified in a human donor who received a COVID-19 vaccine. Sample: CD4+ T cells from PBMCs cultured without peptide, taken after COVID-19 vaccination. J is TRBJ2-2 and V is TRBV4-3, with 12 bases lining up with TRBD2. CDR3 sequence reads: CASSQEVGTSGRGELFF. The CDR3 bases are TGCGCCAGCAGCCAAGAGGTTGGGACTAGCGGGCGCGGGGAGCTGTTTTTT.